Sequencing of this TCR beta chain was carried out in a study of identical twins. Study-wide findings and caveats: The abundant beta clonotypes from cord blood had fewer insertions, and memory repertoires had none of this. There is a chance that invariant MAIT and iNKT cells partially muddied zero-insertion analyses. Conclusions were based on cross-sectional statistical analysis, without following the same donors.

The ends were cut back, 6 bases at V and 5 bases at J, with 11 bases in the middle. Germline V gene lookup returns CDR1 MRHNA and CDR2 SNTAGT. The CDR3 has 13 residues. At least ten counts were recorded for this clonotype. Its antigen is not identified. A template switching step contributed a universal primer site, while unique molecular identifiers were present in the cDNA. TCRdb re-called the 5' RACE reads with MiXCR, one entry per CDR3 protein. The table shows 200,000 to 250,000 distinct CDR3 sequences, with around 8.1% occurring only once. This sample also belongs to another study, concerning yellow fever vaccine responses in identical twins.

This TCR came from a woman younger than 35 in good health. The V call is TRBV6-4, the J call TRBJ2-1; perhaps TRBD2 as D (6 bases). Material for sequencing was memory (CD45RO+) T cells sorted from blood. CDR3 sequence: CASSPTSNNEQFF. The CDR3 region has the DNA TGTGCCAGCAGCCCGACTAGTAACAATGAGCAGTTCTTC.